Listed below are T cell receptor beta chains from one sample, sequenced in a study of cytomegalovirus exposure and HLA in healthy donors. Generated by immunoSEQ multiplex PCR, the TCRdb table keeps only in-frame clones and is missing some. This sample has about 94,000 clones; 78% occur once, and the top ten carry about 0.79%. Source material: PBMCs. The receptors derive from a woman aged 55 to 70 in good health and CMV-seronegative. The CDR3 runs from the conserved cysteine through the conserved F or W. The D gene is left open where the match is weak. The size entry is marked missing in some rows and otherwise reads once, few, many or a size class.

D gene: .; V gene: TRBV7-9; J gene: TRBJ1-4; clone size: .; CDR3 DNA: TGTGCCAGCAGCTCTCGGGGGATGGGTAATGAAAAACTGTTTTTT; CDR3 protein: CASSSRGMGNEKLFF
D gene: .; V gene: TRBV9; J gene: TRBJ2-6; clone size: .; CDR3 DNA: TGTGCCAGCAGCGGAGTCAGGGATGGCAACGTCCTGACTTTC; CDR3 protein: CASSGVRDGNVLTF
D gene: .; V gene: TRBV13; J gene: TRBJ1-6; clone size: .; CDR3 DNA: TGTGCCAGCAGCTTAGATGGTGGGGCAGGTAATTCACCCCTCCACTTT; CDR3 protein: CASSLDGGAGNSPLHF
D gene: .; V gene: TRBV5-1; J gene: TRBJ1-5; clone size: few; CDR3 DNA: TGCGCCAGCAGCTTAACAGACGGTAGCAATCAGCCCCAGCATTTT; CDR3 protein: CASSLTDGSNQPQHF
D gene: TRBD1; V gene: TRBV5-6; J gene: TRBJ2-3; clone size: .; CDR3 DNA: TGTGCCAGCAGCTTCAGGACAGGGGGATACACAGATACGCAGTATTTT; CDR3 protein: CASSFRTGGYTDTQYF
D gene: .; V gene: TRBV9; J gene: TRBJ2-5; clone size: .; CDR3 DNA: TGTGCCAGCAGCGGGTACAGGGGAGGCCAAGAGACCCAGTACTTC; CDR3 protein: CASSGYRGGQETQYF
D gene: .; V gene: TRBV28; J gene: TRBJ1-4; clone size: .; CDR3 DNA: TGTGCCAGCAGTTCCCTCCCCGATGAAAAACTGTTTTTT; CDR3 protein: CASSSLPDEKLFF
D gene: TRBD1; V gene: TRBV6-5; J gene: TRBJ1-1; clone size: .; CDR3 DNA: TGTGCCAGCAGTAGGGACAGGGATCAGGGTGAAGCTTTCTTT; CDR3 protein: CASSRDRDQGEAFF
D gene: TRBD1; V gene: TRBV6-1; J gene: TRBJ2-7; clone size: .; CDR3 DNA: TGTGCCACTGGGACAGGGGTCTACGAGCAGTACTTC; CDR3 protein: CATGTGVYEQYF
D gene: TRBD1; V gene: TRBV29-1; J gene: TRBJ1-2; clone size: .; CDR3 DNA: TGCAGCGTCGTCCAGACAGGGTGGGATGGCTACACCTTC; CDR3 protein: CSVVQTGWDGYTF
D gene: .; V gene: TRBV19; J gene: TRBJ1-1; clone size: .; CDR3 DNA: TGTGCCAGTAGTGATCACGGGAACACTGAAGCTTTCTTT; CDR3 protein: CASSDHGNTEAFF